The 26 T cell receptor beta chains listed next were all sequenced from one sample in a study of blood T cell repertoires in COVID-19. The table came from immunoSEQ multiplex PCR; TCRdb's copy has only in-frame clones and leaves some out. Among more than 15,000 clones listed, roughly 80% were seen once. Sequences were obtained from peripheral blood. These receptors came from a man in his fifties or sixties with active or convalescent COVID-19.

This clone is a singleton in its sample. The chain couples TRBV24-1 to TRBJ2-3; D might be TRBD2 (6 bases). V was pared by 5 bases and J by 4 bases, with 9 bases between. CDR3 length equals 13 residues. CDR1 KGHDR and CDR2 SFDVKD come from the germline V gene. The CDR3 region has the DNA TGTGCCACCAGTGTCGGGGGTGCAGATACGCAGTATTTT. Translation: CATSVGGADTQYF.

The chain combines TRBV30 with TRBJ1-1; D is possibly TRBD1 (5 bases). The CDR3 runs 14 residues. From germline, CDR1 is GTSNPN and CDR2 SVGIG (reference sequence). V was pared by 6 bases and J by 0 bases, with 14 bases between. CDR3 DNA: TGTGCCTGCCAACGGGACTACATGAACACTGAAGCTTTCTTT. Residues: CACQRDYMNTEAFF.

The chain employs TRBV15 and TRBJ2-5; 9 bases fit TRBD1. Germline CDR1 reads LNHNV; CDR2 reads YYDKDF (reference sequence). Trimming at V came to 1 base and at J to 13 bases, leaving 4 bases not matched to a gene. The CDR3 spans 12 residues. DNA of the CDR3: TGTGCCACCAGCAGAGTGGGACAGGGTTTGTACTTC. Translated, it gives CATSRVGQGLYF.

This clone was counted a single time. The J gene is TRBJ1-2, the V gene TRBV5-1; D possibly corresponds to TRBD1 (5 bases). Germline CDR1 reads SGHRS; CDR2 reads YFSETQ. The CDR3 consists of 18 residues. V dropped 0 bases and J dropped 1 base, with 19 bases sitting between them. CDR3 region: CASSLGIMNQGLNYGYTF. The DNA of the CDR3 is TGCGCCAGCAGCTTGGGAATAATGAATCAGGGCCTTAACTATGGCTACACCTTC.

This clone has just a few counts. The V call is TRBV27, the J call TRBJ2-1; 8 nucleotides match TRBD1. Losses at the gene ends were 1 base for V and 5 bases for J; bases not matched to a gene: 4. The germline CDR1 and CDR2 sequences are MNHEY and SMNVEV (reference sequence). The CDR3 is 15 amino acids. The CDR3 protein is CASSLFQGAHNEQFF. CDR3 sequence (DNA): TGTGCCAGCAGTTTATTCCAGGGGGCGCACAATGAGCAGTTCTTC.

The chain joins TRBV6-5 to TRBJ1-4, with TRBD1 identical over 7 bases. Germline V gene sequence: CDR1 MNHEY, CDR2 SVGAGI. The CDR3 loop spans 14 amino acids. J was trimmed by 6 bases and V by 6 bases; bases with no gene match: 7. CDR3 nucleotides: TGTGCCAGCAGGGAGACAGGGTTGGATGAAAAACTGTTTTTT. Its translation is CASRETGLDEKLFF.

The chain uses TRBV7-6 and TRBJ2-3, with a tentative D call TRBD1 (5 bases). V lost 2 bases and J 4 bases, leaving 7 bases between the germline ends. There are 13 residues in the CDR3. The V gene's germline CDR1 is SGHVS and CDR2 FNYEAQ. This CDR3 reads CASSLRTSDTQYF. The CDR3 DNA is TGTGCCAGCAGCTTAAGGACATCAGATACGCAGTATTTT. Full variable domain (outside the CDR3, taken from reference TRBV7-6 and TRBJ2-3): GAGVSQSPRYKVTKRGQDVALRCDPISGHVSLYWYRQALGQGPEFLTYFNYEAQQDKSGLPNDRFSAERPEGSISTLTIQRTEQRDSAMYRCASSLRTSDTQYFGPGTRLTVL.

The CDR3 region is CASSPPGLAGGTDTQYF. In nucleotides, the CDR3 is TGTGCCAGCTCACCACCGGGCCTAGCGGGCGGCACAGATACGCAGTATTTT. The genes are TRBV18 and TRBJ2-3; 8 bases map to TRBD2. Looked up from germline, CDR1 is KGHSH and CDR2 is LQKENI. The V and J ends lost 0 bases and 1 base, in that order; junction bases with no gene match: 6. The CDR3 totals 17 residues.

This rearrangement joins TRBV10-3 to TRBJ1-1; 10 positions match TRBD1. J was trimmed by 0 bases and V by 3 bases; bases with no gene match: 4. CDR3 length equals 16 residues. Germline CDR1 reads ENHRY; CDR2 reads SYGVKD. The CDR3: CAISDPGQGMNTEAFF. In DNA form, the CDR3 reads TGTGCCATCAGTGATCCGGGACAGGGGATGAACACTGAAGCTTTCTTT.

The sample holds a few counts of this clone. The rearrangement uses TRBV11-3 and TRBJ2-7; 8 nucleotides match TRBD2. The CDR3 is 16 residues long. Trimming removed 5 bases from V and 6 bases from J; junction bases left unmatched: 15. In germline, CDR1 is SGHNT, CDR2 YENEEA. CDR3 amino acids: CASSPSYGAGESEQYF. CDR3 nucleotides: TGTGCCAGCAGCCCATCATATGGAGCGGGAGAAAGCGAGCAGTACTTC.

The sample holds one count of this clone. The gene calls are TRBV21-1 and TRBJ1-4. TRBV21-1 is a documented pseudogene. The CDR3 spans 12 residues. The CDR3 here is CASVSTGGELFF. CDR3 sequence (DNA): TGTGCCAGCGTGTCGACGGGGGGGGAACTGTTTTTT.

The chain has TRBV19 and TRBJ2-2; 10 positions match TRBD1. This CDR3 contains 14 residues. The germline V gene has CDR1 LNHDA and CDR2 SQIVND (reference sequence). V gave up 7 bases and J gave up 7 bases; unmatched junction bases: 6. This chain's CDR3 is CASTRTGGGGELFF. CDR3 nucleotide sequence: TGTGCCAGTACCCGGACAGGGGGAGGCGGGGAGCTGTTTTTT.

This clone was detected once. The gene calls are TRBV2 and TRBJ2-5, with TRBD2 as a possible D gene (6 bases). The CDR3 covers 13 residues. Deletions cut 1 base from V and 5 bases from J, with 8 bases between. CDR1 SNHLY and CDR2 FYNNEI come from the germline V gene. The CDR3 coding sequence is TGTGCCAGCAGTGAAGACCGGGGGGAGACCCAGTACTTC. Protein: CASSEDRGETQYF.

V and J are TRBV2 and TRBJ1-2; 7 positions match TRBD1. V lost 3 bases and J lost 5; bases outside the gene matches: 9. From germline, CDR1 is SNHLY and CDR2 FYNNEI. The CDR3 spans 15 residues. CDR3 bases: TGTGCCAGCAGTGACTCCCCCGACAGGGAATATGGCTACACCTTC. Its translation is CASSDSPDREYGYTF.

The table lists this clone with a count of one. The rearrangement joins TRBV3-1 (or the pseudogene TRBV3-2) to TRBJ2-6, with D maybe TRBD1 (5 bases). Germline lookup yields CDR1 LGHDT and CDR2 YNNKEL (reference sequence). Trimming removed 1 base from V and 2 bases from J, with 12 bases in between. The CDR3 has 17 amino acids. CDR3 in DNA: TGTGCCAGCAGCCAAGTCTTGGCACAGGCTGGGGCCAACGTCCTGACTTTC. Amino acid sequence: CASSQVLAQAGANVLTF.

The chain is built from TRBV5-1 and TRBJ1-4; 7 bases agree with TRBD1. From germline, CDR1 is SGHRS and CDR2 YFSETQ. This CDR3 region has 14 residues. The J segment lost 8 bases and the V segment lost 0 bases, leaving 4 bases of the junction unmatched. The CDR3 loop is CASSLGAGGEKLFF. The CDR3 DNA sequence: TGCGCCAGCAGCTTGGGAGCAGGGGGGGAAAAACTGTTTTTT.

The chain combines TRBV30 with TRBJ1-1; D gene ambiguous. V lost 7 bases, J lost 0 bases, and 12 bases lay in between. This CDR3 has 13 residues. Germline assignment: CDR1 GTSNPN and CDR2 SVGIG (reference sequence). The CDR3 DNA reads as TGTGCCTCCTCTCGGGTATTGAACACTGAAGCTTTCTTT. This codes for CASSRVLNTEAFF.

The rearrangement links TRBV2 to TRBJ1-5, with TRBD1 as a possible D gene (6 bases). The CDR3 sequence is 15 residues long. Germline V gene data show CDR1 as SNHLY and CDR2 as FYNNEI. The V gene lost 5 bases and the J gene lost 2 bases, with 13 bases spanning the gap. Here the CDR3 reads CASSQQGQRNQPQHF. The CDR3 bases are TGTGCCAGCAGTCAACAGGGCCAGCGCAATCAGCCCCAGCATTTT.

The chain is built from TRBV30 and TRBJ1-6, with D perhaps TRBD1 (5 bases). V shed 4 bases and J shed 10 bases, with 14 bases lying between them. The germline V gene encodes CDR1 GTSNPN and CDR2 SVGIG (reference sequence). The length of the CDR3 is 13 residues. The chain's CDR3 is CAWTVGPGSPLHF. The CDR3 region has the DNA TGTGCCTGGACCGTGGGGCCAGGGTCACCCCTCCACTTT.

The chain carries TRBV6-1 and TRBJ2-3; D is possibly TRBD2 (6 bases). This CDR3 region has 15 residues. V was cut by 2 bases and J by 2 bases, with 11 bases left in between. The germline V gene has CDR1 MNHNS and CDR2 SASEGT. CDR3 bases: TGTGCCAGCAGTGAACTAGGAGGGCCCACAGATACGCAGTATTTT. Translation gives CASSELGGPTDTQYF.

This chain links TRBV2 with TRBJ2-1; D may be TRBD2 (5 bases). V lost 4 bases to trimming and J lost 10 bases, with 8 bases between them. The CDR3 is 11 amino acids. CDR1 SNHLY and CDR2 FYNNEI come from the germline V gene. The CDR3 sequence is CASSAVAEQFF. DNA for the CDR3: TGTGCCAGCAGTGCTGTAGCGGAGCAGTTCTTC.

The gene calls are TRBV19 and TRBJ1-1; TRBD1 is a possible D gene (6 bases). The CDR3 covers 12 residues. Trimming removed 4 bases from V and 5 bases from J, with 8 bases in between. Germline assignment: CDR1 LNHDA and CDR2 SQIVND (reference sequence). DNA of the CDR3: TGTGCCAGTAGTAACCAGGGGACTGAAGCTTTCTTT. Translation gives CASSNQGTEAFF.

The chain carries TRBV12-3 or TRBV12-4 and TRBJ2-7; D is possibly TRBD1 (6 bases). With 4 bases removed from V and 3 bases from J, the gap between germline ends came to 10 bases. The CDR3 has 13 amino acids. As DNA, the CDR3 is TGTGCCAGCAGTTCTCAGGGGAGCTACGAGCAGTACTTC. Protein: CASSSQGSYEQYF.

By sample fraction, this clone is medium-sized. This chain connects TRBV5-1 to TRBJ1-2; no reliable D call. The CDR3 runs 16 residues. V dropped 5 bases and J dropped 8 bases, with 25 bases sitting between them. Germline V CDR1 and CDR2: SGHRS, YFSETQ. CDR3 in DNA: TGCGCCAGCAGAGAGGAGGCGGCCACCCCTTCCACGGGCTACACCTTC. Translated: CASREEAATPSTGYTF. Combining the CDR3 with reference TRBV5-1 and TRBJ1-2 gives the whole variable domain KAGVTQTPRYLIKTRGQQVTLSCSPISGHRSVSWYQQTPGQGLQFLFEYFSETQRNKGNFPGRFSGRQFSNSRSEMNVSTLELGDSALYLCASREEAATPSTGYTFGSGTRLTVV.

This chain uses TRBV7-6 with TRBJ1-6; 9 bases fit TRBD1. Germline V gives CDR1 SGHVS, CDR2 FNYEAQ. This CDR3 has 15 amino acids. The V gene end was trimmed by 1 base and the J gene end by 7 bases; junction bases not matched to a gene: 2. The CDR3 DNA sequence: TGTGCCAGCAGCTTAGAAGGGACAGGGAATTCACCCCTCCACTTT. Amino acids: CASSLEGTGNSPLHF.

The chain is built from TRBV4-1 and TRBJ1-1; TRBD1 agrees at 9 bases. Unmatched junction bases numbered 4, after V lost 4 bases and J lost 1 base. The CDR3 has 15 residues. Germline lookup yields CDR1 MGHRA and CDR2 YSYEKL. CDR3 region: CASSPGQGPNTEAFF. For the CDR3, the DNA is TGCGCCAGCAGCCCTGGACAGGGGCCGAACACTGAAGCTTTCTTT.